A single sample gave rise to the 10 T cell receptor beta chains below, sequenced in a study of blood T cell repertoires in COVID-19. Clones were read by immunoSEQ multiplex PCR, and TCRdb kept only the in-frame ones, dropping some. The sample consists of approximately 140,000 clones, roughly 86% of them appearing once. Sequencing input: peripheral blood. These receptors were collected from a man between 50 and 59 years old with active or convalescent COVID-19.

The CDR3 DNA reads as TGTGCCAGCAGATCGGGGGGCGCGGGCAAAAACATTCAGTACTTC. Its translation is CASRSGGAGKNIQYF. This chain joins TRBV27 and TRBJ2-4, with D possibly matching TRBD2 (7 bases). The CDR3 length is 15 residues. Germline V gene sequence: CDR1 MNHEY, CDR2 SMNVEV (reference sequence). Deletions cut 6 bases from V and 3 bases from J, with 15 bases between.

The CDR3 region has the DNA TGTGCCATCAGTGTAGAGTCCTCGAACACTGAAGCTTTCTTT. The encoded protein is CAISVESSNTEAFF. The chain carries TRBV10-3 and TRBJ1-1; no clear D. Germline V gene lookup returns CDR1 ENHRY and CDR2 SYGVKD. The V end was cut by 4 bases, the J end by 1 base, with 10 bases between. This CDR3 has 14 residues.

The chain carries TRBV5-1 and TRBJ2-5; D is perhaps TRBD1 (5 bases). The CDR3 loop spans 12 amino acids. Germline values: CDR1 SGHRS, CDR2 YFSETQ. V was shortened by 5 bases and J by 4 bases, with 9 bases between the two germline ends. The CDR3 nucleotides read TGCGCCAGCAGGTCAGGGTCAGAGACCCAGTACTTC. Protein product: CASRSGSETQYF.

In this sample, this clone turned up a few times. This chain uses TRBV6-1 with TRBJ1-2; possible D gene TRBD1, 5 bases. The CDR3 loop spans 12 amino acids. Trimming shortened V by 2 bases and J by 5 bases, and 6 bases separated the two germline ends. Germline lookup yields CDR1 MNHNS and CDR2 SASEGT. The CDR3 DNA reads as TGTGCCAGCAGTGAACGGGGGTATGGCTACACCTTC. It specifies CASSERGYGYTF.

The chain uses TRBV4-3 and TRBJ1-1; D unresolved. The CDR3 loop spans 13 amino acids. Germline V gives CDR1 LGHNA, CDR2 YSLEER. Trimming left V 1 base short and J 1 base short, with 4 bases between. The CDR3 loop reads CASSQARNTEAFF. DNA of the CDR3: TGCGCCAGCAGCCAAGCTCGGAACACTGAAGCTTTCTTT.

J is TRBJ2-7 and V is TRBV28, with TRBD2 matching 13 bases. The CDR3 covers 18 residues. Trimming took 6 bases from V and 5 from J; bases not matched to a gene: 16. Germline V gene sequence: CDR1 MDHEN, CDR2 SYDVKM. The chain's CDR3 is CASRTAGTSGKYIHEQYF. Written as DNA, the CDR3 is TGTGCCAGCAGAACCGCCGGGACTAGCGGGAAATATATCCACGAGCAGTACTTC.

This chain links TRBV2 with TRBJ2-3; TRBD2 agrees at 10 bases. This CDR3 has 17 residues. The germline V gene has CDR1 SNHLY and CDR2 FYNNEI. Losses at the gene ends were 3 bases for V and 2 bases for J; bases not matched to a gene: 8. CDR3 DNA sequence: TGTGCCAGCAGTGAGAGGGAAGCGGGAGGGCCCACAGATACGCAGTATTTT. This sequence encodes CASSEREAGGPTDTQYF. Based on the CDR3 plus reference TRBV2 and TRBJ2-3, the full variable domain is EPEVTQTPSHQVTQMGQEVILRCVPISNHLYFYWYRQILGQKVEFLVSFYNNEISEKSEIFDDQFSVERPDGSNFTLKIRSTKLEDSAMYFCASSEREAGGPTDTQYFGPGTRLTVL.

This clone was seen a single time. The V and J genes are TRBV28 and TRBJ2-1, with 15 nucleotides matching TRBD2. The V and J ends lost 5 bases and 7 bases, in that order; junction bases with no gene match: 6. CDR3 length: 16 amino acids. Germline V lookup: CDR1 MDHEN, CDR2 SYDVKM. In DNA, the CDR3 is TGTGCCAGCAGTATCTCGGGACTAGCGGGGGGAAATGAGCAGTTCTTC. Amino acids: CASSISGLAGGNEQFF.

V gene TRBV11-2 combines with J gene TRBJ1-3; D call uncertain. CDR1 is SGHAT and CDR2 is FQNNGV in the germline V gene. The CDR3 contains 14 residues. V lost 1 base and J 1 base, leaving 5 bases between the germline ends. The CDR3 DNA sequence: TGTGCCAGCAGCTTAGGGCTTTCTGGAAACACCATATATTTT. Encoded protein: CASSLGLSGNTIYF.

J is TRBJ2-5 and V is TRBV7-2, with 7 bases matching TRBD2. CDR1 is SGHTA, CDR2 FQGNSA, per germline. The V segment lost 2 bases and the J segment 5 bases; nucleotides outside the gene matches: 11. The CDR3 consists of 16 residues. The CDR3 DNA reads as TGTGCCAGCAGCTTAATGGGGGGAGGGCTTAGGGAGACCCAGTACTTC. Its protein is CASSLMGGGLRETQYF. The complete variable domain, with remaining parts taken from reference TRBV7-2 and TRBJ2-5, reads GAGVSQSPSNKVTEKGKDVELRCDPISGHTALYWYRQSLGQGLEFLIYFQGNSAPDKSGLPSDRFSAERTGGSVSTLTIQRTQQEDSAVYLCASSLMGGGLRETQYFGPGTRLLVL.